This entry lists 8 T cell receptor beta chains sequenced from one sample in a study of blood T cell repertoires in COVID-19. This table comes from immunoSEQ multiplex PCR, and its TCRdb copy is limited to in-frame clones, with some not included. The sample contains 150,000 to 190,000 clones, roughly nine tenths of which appear only once. The sample taken for sequencing was peripheral blood. Receptor source: a woman aged 40 to 50 with acute or convalescent COVID-19.

This chain uses TRBV21-1 with TRBJ2-7; the D call in the table, TRBD1, was not verified against the DNA. TRBV21-1 is assigned pseudogene status. This CDR3 comprises 16 residues. Here the CDR3 DNA reads TGTGCCAGCATACCCTTCGGGACACTACTCTCCTACGAGCAGTACTTC. Amino acids: CASIPFGTLLSYEQYF.

The rearrangement links TRBV6-2 or TRBV6-3 to TRBJ2-1; 9 bases are a match to TRBD1. V lost 5 bases, J lost 7 bases, and 9 bases stayed unmatched. The CDR3 has 15 residues. In germline, CDR1 is MNHEY, CDR2 SVGEGT. The chain's CDR3 is CASSQTGTGLNEQFF. The CDR3 nucleotides are TGTGCCAGCAGTCAGACCGGGACAGGGTTGAATGAGCAGTTCTTC.

The chain has TRBV30 and TRBJ1-6; 7 nucleotides match TRBD1. Per the germline V gene, CDR1 is GTSNPN and CDR2 is SVGIG (reference sequence). Germline trimming cut 0 bases from V and 8 bases from J; bases unmatched to any gene: 1. There are 13 residues in the CDR3. The CDR3 loop reads CAWSVGTDSPLHF. The CDR3 DNA reads as TGTGCCTGGAGTGTGGGGACAGATTCACCCCTCCACTTT.

This chain uses TRBV15 with TRBJ1-5, with 10 bases aligning to TRBD1. The CDR3 has 15 residues. Germline assignment: CDR1 LNHNV and CDR2 YYDKDF (reference sequence). The ends lost 4 bases at V and 6 bases at J; junction bases unmatched: 6. CDR3 in amino acids: CATSKTGQGVQPQHF. The DNA for the CDR3 is TGTGCCACCAGCAAAACTGGACAGGGGGTTCAGCCCCAGCATTTT. The variable domain in full, with the rest retrieved from reference TRBV15 and TRBJ1-5, is DAMVIQNPRYQVTQFGKPVTLSCSQTLNHNVMYWYQQKSSQAPKLLFHYYDKDFNNEADTPDNFQSRRPNTSFCFLDIRSPGLGDTAMYLCATSKTGQGVQPQHFGDGTRLSIL.

The chain couples TRBV6-6 to TRBJ1-6; 9 bases align to TRBD1. Germline V gives CDR1 MNHNY, CDR2 SVGAGI (reference sequence). V gave up 5 bases and J gave up 4 bases; unmatched junction bases: 18. The CDR3 has 20 residues. The CDR3 here is CASSPSHRDRVTFYNSPLHF. In DNA form, the CDR3 reads TGTGCCAGCAGTCCATCTCACCGGGACAGGGTAACCTTTTATAATTCACCCCTCCACTTT.

J is TRBJ1-1 and V is TRBV4-2, with D uncertain. Trimming took off 0 bases at V and 0 bases at J, with 11 bases between the two ends. This CDR3 has 16 residues. In germline, CDR1 is LGHNA, CDR2 YNFKEQ. CDR3 sequence reads: CASSQDNKPLNTEAFF. The CDR3 DNA follows: TGTGCCAGCAGCCAAGATAATAAGCCCCTGAACACTGAAGCTTTCTTT.

The rearrangement uses TRBV9 and TRBJ2-3; TRBD2 matches 8 bases. The CDR3 extends over 16 amino acids. The V gene end was trimmed by 0 bases and the J gene end by 6 bases; junction bases not matched to a gene: 9. Germline V lookup: CDR1 SGDLS, CDR2 YYNGEE. For the CDR3, the DNA is TGTGCCAGCAGCGTAGTCGACGGGAGGGCCATTGATACGCAGTATTTT. This encodes CASSVVDGRAIDTQYF.

The V call is TRBV11-2, the J call TRBJ2-3; 14 nucleotides align to TRBD2. Germline V gene lookup returns CDR1 SGHAT and CDR2 FQNNGV. The CDR3 has 16 amino acids. V lost 4 bases to trimming and J lost 4 bases; unmatched junction nucleotides: 4. This CDR3 is CASSSTSGRVADTQYF. The CDR3 DNA sequence: TGTGCCAGCAGCTCGACTAGCGGGAGGGTCGCAGATACGCAGTATTTT.